The following is a T cell receptor beta chain sequence with its context. Its antigen is not identified. CDR1 MNHEY and CDR2 SVGAGI come from the germline V gene. V lost 2 bases, J lost 7 bases, and 21 bases lay in between. This CDR3 is built from 16 residues. The data belong to a study of tumor-infiltrating lymphocytes in primary liver carcinoma. Study details: The patients presented with primary liver carcinoma, which was managed through surgical resection. The tumors ranged from about 4.2 to 10 cm across and fell within stage T1-T3 N0M0. Study-level points and caveats: Tumors significantly exceeded blood in top-250-clone fraction (p = 0.039).

Reverse transcription of around 0.45 ug total RNA with a constant-region primer produced TCR beta cDNA. Three-round nested multiplex PCR performed with slightly modified ARM-PCR produced the TCR beta libraries. Forward primers for TRBV1-TRBV30 and a C-beta reverse primer served the first two PCR rounds, at about 11 cycles each. TCRdb called the multiplex PCR reads again in MiXCR, with one record for every CDR3 protein. The sample has more than 150,000 distinct CDR3 sequences; 50% to 75% are singletons. Unsorted whole blood supplied the blood RNA, and germline DNA was isolated too. The material sequenced was peripheral blood. The TCR sequence derives from a man aged 40-49 years with primary liver carcinoma and hepatitis B virus infection. The V gene is TRBV6-5, the J gene TRBJ2-7, with a weak D call TRBD2 (6 bases). The CDR3 sequence is CASSYEETRPTGEQYF. DNA for the CDR3: TGTGCCAGCAGTTACGAAGAGACTAGGCCTACTGGGGAGCAGTACTTC.